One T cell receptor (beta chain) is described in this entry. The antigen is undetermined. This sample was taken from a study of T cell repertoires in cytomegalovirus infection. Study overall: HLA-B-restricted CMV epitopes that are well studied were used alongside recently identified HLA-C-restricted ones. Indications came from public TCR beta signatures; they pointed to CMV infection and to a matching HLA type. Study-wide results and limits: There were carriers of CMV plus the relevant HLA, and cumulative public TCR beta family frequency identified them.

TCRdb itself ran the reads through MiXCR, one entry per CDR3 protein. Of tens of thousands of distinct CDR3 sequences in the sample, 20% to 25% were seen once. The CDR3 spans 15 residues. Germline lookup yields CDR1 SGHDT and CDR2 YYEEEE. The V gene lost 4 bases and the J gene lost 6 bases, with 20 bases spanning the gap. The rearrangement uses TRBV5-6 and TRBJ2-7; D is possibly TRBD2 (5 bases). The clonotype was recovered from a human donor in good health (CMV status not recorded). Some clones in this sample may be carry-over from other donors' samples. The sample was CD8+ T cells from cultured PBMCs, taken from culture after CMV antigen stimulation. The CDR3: CASSPGERVYGEQYF. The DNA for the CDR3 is TGTGCCAGCAGCCCCGGCGAGAGGGTTTATGGCGAGCAGTACTTC.